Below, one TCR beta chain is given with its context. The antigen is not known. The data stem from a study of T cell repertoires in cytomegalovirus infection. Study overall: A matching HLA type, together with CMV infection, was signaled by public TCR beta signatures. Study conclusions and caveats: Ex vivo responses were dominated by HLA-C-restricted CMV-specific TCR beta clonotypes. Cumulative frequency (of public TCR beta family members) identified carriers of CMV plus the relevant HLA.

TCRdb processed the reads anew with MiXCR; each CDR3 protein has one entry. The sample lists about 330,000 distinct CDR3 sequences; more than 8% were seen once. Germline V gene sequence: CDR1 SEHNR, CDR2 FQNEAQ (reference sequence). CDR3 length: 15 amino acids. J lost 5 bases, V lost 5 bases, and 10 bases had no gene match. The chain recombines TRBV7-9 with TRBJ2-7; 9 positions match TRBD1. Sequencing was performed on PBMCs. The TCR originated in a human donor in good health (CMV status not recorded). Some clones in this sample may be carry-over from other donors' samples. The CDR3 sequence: CASSITGTGYDEQYF. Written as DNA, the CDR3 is TGTGCCAGCAGCATTACGGGGACAGGGTACGACGAGCAGTACTTC.